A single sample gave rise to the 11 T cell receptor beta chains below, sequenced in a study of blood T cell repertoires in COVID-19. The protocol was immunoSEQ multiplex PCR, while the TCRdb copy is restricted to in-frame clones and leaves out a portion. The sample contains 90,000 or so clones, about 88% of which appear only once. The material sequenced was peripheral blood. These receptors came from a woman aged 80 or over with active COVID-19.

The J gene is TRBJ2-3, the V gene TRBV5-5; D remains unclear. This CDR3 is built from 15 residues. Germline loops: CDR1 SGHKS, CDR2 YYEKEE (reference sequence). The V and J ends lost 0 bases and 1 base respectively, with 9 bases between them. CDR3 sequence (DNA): TGTGCCAGCAGCTTGGGGCCTGAGGGCACAGATACGCAGTATTTT. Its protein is CASSLGPEGTDTQYF.

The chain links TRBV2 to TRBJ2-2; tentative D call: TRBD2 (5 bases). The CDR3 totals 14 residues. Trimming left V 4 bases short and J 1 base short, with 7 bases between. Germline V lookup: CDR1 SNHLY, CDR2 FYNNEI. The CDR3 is CASSARENTGELFF. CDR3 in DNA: TGTGCCAGCAGTGCCCGGGAGAACACCGGGGAGCTGTTTTTT.

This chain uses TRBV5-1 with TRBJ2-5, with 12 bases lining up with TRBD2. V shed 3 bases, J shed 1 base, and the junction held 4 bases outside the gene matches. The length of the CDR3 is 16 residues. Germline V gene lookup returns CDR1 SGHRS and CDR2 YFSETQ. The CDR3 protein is CASSWPGLAGQETQYF. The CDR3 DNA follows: TGCGCCAGCAGCTGGCCGGGACTAGCGGGCCAAGAGACCCAGTACTTC.

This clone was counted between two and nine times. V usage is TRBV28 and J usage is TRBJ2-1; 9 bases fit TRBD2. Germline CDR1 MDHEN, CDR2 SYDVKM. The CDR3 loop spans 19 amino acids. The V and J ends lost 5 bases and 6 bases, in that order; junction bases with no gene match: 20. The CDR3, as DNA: TGTGCCAGCAGTCTTAAACCCGCCCGGCGGGAGGGCCCGGTCAATGAGCAGTTCTTC. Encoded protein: CASSLKPARREGPVNEQFF.

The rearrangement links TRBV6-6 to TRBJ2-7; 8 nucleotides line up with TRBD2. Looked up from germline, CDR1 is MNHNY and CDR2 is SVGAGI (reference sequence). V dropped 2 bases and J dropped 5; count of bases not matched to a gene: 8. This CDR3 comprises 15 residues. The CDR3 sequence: CASSYASGQIDEQYF. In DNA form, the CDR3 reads TGTGCCAGCAGTTACGCTAGCGGGCAAATCGACGAGCAGTACTTC.

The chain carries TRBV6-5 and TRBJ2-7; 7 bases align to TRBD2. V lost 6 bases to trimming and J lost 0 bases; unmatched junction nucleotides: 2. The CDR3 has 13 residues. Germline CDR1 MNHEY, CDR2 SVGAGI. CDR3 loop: CASSRDYSYEQYF. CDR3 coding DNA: TGTGCCAGCAGCCGGGACTACTCCTACGAGCAGTACTTC.

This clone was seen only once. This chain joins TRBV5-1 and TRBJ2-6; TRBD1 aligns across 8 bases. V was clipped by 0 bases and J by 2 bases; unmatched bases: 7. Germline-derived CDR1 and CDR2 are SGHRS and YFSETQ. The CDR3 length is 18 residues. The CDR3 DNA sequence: TGCGCCAGCAGCTTGGCGCAGGGGGCGCCTGCTGGGGCCAACGTCCTGACTTTC. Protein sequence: CASSLAQGAPAGANVLTF.

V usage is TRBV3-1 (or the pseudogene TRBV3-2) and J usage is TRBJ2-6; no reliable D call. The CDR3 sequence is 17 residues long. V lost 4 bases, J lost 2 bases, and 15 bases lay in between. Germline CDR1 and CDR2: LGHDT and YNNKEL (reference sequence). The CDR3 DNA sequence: TGTGCCAGCAGCCCCAAGTCCCCCAGTACTGGGGCCAACGTCCTGACTTTC. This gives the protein CASSPKSPSTGANVLTF.

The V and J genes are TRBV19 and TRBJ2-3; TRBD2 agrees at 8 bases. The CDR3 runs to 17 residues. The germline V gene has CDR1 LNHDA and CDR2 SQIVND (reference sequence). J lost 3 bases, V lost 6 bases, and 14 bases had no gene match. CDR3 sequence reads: CASSPSSPGLGTDTQYF. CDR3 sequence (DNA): TGTGCCAGTAGCCCCTCTTCGCCGGGACTAGGAACAGATACGCAGTATTTT.

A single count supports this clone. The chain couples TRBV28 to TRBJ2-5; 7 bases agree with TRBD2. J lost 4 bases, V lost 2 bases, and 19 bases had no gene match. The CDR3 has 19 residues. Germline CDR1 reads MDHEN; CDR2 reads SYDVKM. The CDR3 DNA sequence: TGTGCCAGCAGTTTAAGCCTTCGTCGGCTAGCGGTGGAGGGAGAGACCCAGTACTTC. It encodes CASSLSLRRLAVEGETQYF.

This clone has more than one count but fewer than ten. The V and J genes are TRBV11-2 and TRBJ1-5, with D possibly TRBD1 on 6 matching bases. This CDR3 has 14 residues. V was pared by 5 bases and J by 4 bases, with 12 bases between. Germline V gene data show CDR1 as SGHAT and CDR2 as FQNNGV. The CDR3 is CASSVGTLNQPQHF. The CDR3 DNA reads TGTGCCAGCAGCGTTGGGACATTAAATCAGCCCCAGCATTTT. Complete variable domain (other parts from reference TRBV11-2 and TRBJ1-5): EAGVAQSPRYKIIEKRQSVAFWCNPISGHATLYWYQQILGQGPKLLIQFQNNGVVDDSQLPKDRFSAERLKGVDSTLKIQPAKLEDSAVYLCASSVGTLNQPQHFGDGTRLSIL.